Sequencing of this TCR beta chain was carried out in a study of shared clonotypes between healthy human individuals (dated by TCRdb to 2020 to 2022). Study-level background: A couple of women and a few men aged 18 to 49 years were included in the cohort. The study deeply sequenced blood TCR repertoires of about five healthy adults to estimate repertoire size and the extent of clonotype sharing between individuals. To increase sequencing depth and limit assay-specific biases, TCR repertoire library preparation and sequencing were carried out by different laboratories using diverse techniques. Between about 0.85 and 8.9 billion PBMCs per donor were obtained by leukapheresis. Overall results and qualifications from the work: Pairwise subsampling led to the expectation that sequencing depth would affect the degree of clonotype sharing among donors. The small number of donors limited the genetic and exposure-history diversity represented. Sampling was restricted to blood, and TCR repertoires in tissue are likely to differ from TCR repertoires in blood.

Of note for this clone: Its target antigen remains unknown. No base quality values were provided; no much bigger clone lies one nucleotide off.

From the cysteine up to the phenylalanine, the CDR3 has a length of 19 residues. Only CDR3 DNA remains: 57 bases, in frame from the first base. In the germline V gene (reference sequence), CDR1 corresponds to MNHEY and CDR2 to SMNVEV. Trimming removed 6 bases from V and 0 bases from J, leaving 21 bases between the germline ends. Using the deep immunoSEQ assay, TCR CDR3 regions were amplified from genomic DNA by multiplex PCR. Extracted genomic DNA from each cell subset was distributed evenly across all wells of several immunoSEQ 96-well plates, and each plate was treated as a replicate. For unsorted PBMC, each replicate PCR was loaded with 300 to 350 ng genomic DNA, equivalent to 25,000 to 35,000 T cell genomes. Ten immunoSEQ deep assay plates were used to sequence unsorted PBMC genomic DNA. Purified libraries were measured with a Qubit 3.0 fluorometer, size-checked on a Bioanalyzer 2100, and measured again with the KAPA Library Quantification kit. Every immunoSEQ 96-well plate was sequenced on a dedicated single-read 150-cycle Illumina NextSeq 550 flow cell. As for the authors' bioinformatics: Because the immunoSEQ output held only junctional sequences and lacked quality scores, the filtering could not match the filtering applied to full-length reads. To assign V/J genes and CDR3, sequences were annotated against IMGT germline references using PyIR, a Python wrapper for IgBLAST v1.9. Reads were filtered out if the reads had weak V/J assignments (E-value above 1e-6), no CDR3, stop codons, out-of-frame junctions, or ambiguous translated residues. V3J clonotypes were defined as sequences sharing an identical inferred V gene, J gene, and CDR3 amino acid sequence. Percentage overlap between repertoires was computed as shared unique clonotypes divided by the size of the smaller repertoire. RTK rarefaction, the Chao1 estimator, and Recon v2.1 estimates of unobserved clonotypes were used to assess repertoire richness. Drawn from immuneACCESS, this table holds only the in-frame rearrangements with V and J called that TCRdb kept. Clones are partly lost; checked studies trace under half to an unresolved V gene and leave the rest unexplained. V, J and clone size derive from that table, while D and trimming were established from the DNA sequence. In all, the sample holds about 470,000 clones, and roughly 77% of those were seen once. Less than 15% of the sample is taken by the ten largest.

The donors were healthy, HIV-negative adults with no recently reported acute infections or vaccinations. Every donor was a Caucasian adult living in Nashville, Tennessee, USA. For unsorted samples, 100 million or so PBMCs were counted, and genomic DNA was extracted using the QIAamp DNA Blood Mini kit. After blood collection by leukapheresis, PBMCs were isolated using Ficoll-Histopaque density gradient centrifugation and then cryopreserved in the vapor phase of liquid nitrogen. The rearrangement combines TRBV27 with TRBJ1-6; the D gene remains uncertain. Sequencing input: PBMCs. The receptor comes from a middle-aged woman in good health. Some clones in this sample may be carry-over from other donors' samples. The nucleotide sequence is TGTGCCAGCAGACCGTCGGACCGGTCCGATAGCTCCTATAATTCACCCCTCCACTTT. This codes for CASRPSDRSDSSYNSPLHF.